A single sample is the source of the 3 T cell receptor beta chains below, sequenced in a study of cytomegalovirus exposure and HLA in healthy donors. Clones were sequenced by immunoSEQ multiplex PCR, and TCRdb holds only the in-frame ones, with some missing. The repertoire has fewer than 400,000 clones, 88% of them found once; the top ten carry approximately 0.96%. The sample taken for sequencing was PBMCs. These TCRs come from a man aged 25 to 45 in good health and CMV-seronegative.

This sequence joins TRBV29-1 and TRBJ1-1; D might be TRBD1 (6 bases). Germline CDR1 SQVTM, CDR2 ANQGSEA. The CDR3 covers 18 residues. Trimming pared 0 bases from V and 4 bases from J, leaving 24 bases between. CDR3 sequence: CSVEDYWDTARWGTEAFF. DNA of the CDR3: TGCAGCGTTGAAGATTATTGGGACACCGCCCGGTGGGGCACTGAAGCTTTCTTT. Looking up the rest from reference TRBV29-1 and TRBJ1-1 gives the full variable domain: SAVISQKPSRDICQRGTSLTIQCQVDSQVTMMFWYRQQPGQSLTLIATANQGSEATYESGFVIDKFPISRPNLTFSTLTVSNMSPEDSSIYLCSVEDYWDTARWGTEAFFGQGTRLTVV.

The DNA of the CDR3 is TGTGCCAGCAGCTTAGGGGCGCGAGTGAACACTGAAGCTTTCTTT. Amino acid sequence: CASSLGARVNTEAFF. This chain uses TRBV11-2 with TRBJ1-1; no definite D call. The CDR3 is made up of 15 amino acids. CDR1 and CDR2 from the germline V gene are SGHAT and FQNNGV. Trimming took off 1 base at V and 0 bases at J, with 9 bases between the two ends. Full variable domain (missing parts from reference TRBV11-2 and TRBJ1-1): EAGVAQSPRYKIIEKRQSVAFWCNPISGHATLYWYQQILGQGPKLLIQFQNNGVVDDSQLPKDRFSAERLKGVDSTLKIQPAKLEDSAVYLCASSLGARVNTEAFFGQGTRLTVV.

A few counts support this clone. The rearrangement links TRBV5-4 to TRBJ2-3; the D is unclear. CDR3 length: 13 amino acids. Germline CDR1 reads SGHNT; CDR2 reads YYREEE (reference sequence). Trimming shortened V by 0 bases and J by 5 bases, and 7 bases separated the two germline ends. The DNA of the CDR3 is TGTGCCAGCAGCTTGGGGCTCCTAGATACGCAGTATTTT. Translating it yields CASSLGLLDTQYF.